This record looks at one T cell receptor (beta chain) sequence and its context. Its target is not known. Some clones are missing from TCRdb's copy, which holds only in-frame ones; the method was immunoSEQ multiplex PCR. This repertoire shows about 120,000 clones, around 93% found once; its top ten account for about 0.14%. The data were obtained in a study of OX40 agonist ivuxolimab in advanced cancers. Study-wide results and limits: Expanded clones tended on average to be more numerous among CD8+ T cells than CD4+. Among the lowest peripheral clonal expansion occurred in 0.1-3.0 mg/kg partial responders.

Autoimmune disease history or systemic immunosuppression was exclusionary. On cycle 4 day 1 and cycle 7 day 1, as well as at baseline, blood was sampled. Germline V gene data show CDR1 as SEHNR and CDR2 as FQNEAQ (reference sequence). The V and J ends lost 4 bases and 7 bases, in that order; junction bases with no gene match: 8. There are 15 residues in the CDR3. This clonotype originated in an adult with an advanced solid tumor such as melanoma, head and neck, liver or kidney cancer. The material sequenced was CD4+ or CD8+ T cells sorted from blood, taken in a trial of the OX40 agonist ivuxolimab. The chain recombines TRBV7-9 with TRBJ1-5; 9 bases are a match to TRBD1. The CDR3 region has the DNA TGTGCCAGCAGCTCGACAGGGGGAGGTGGGCAGCCCCAGCATTTT. It translates to CASSSTGGGGQPQHF.